This TCR beta chain came from a study of cytomegalovirus exposure and HLA in healthy donors (dated 2017 in TCRdb). About the investigation overall: According to a later analysis, the 120 or so validation repertoires were produced on the same platform as the roughly 700 repertoires of the first cohort. The study aimed to test whether signatures of past pathogen exposure could be identified by cataloging public T cell receptors. A separate validation cohort of some 130 different subjects was used in addition to the approximately 670-subject first cohort. To predict cytomegalovirus infection status, the study combined high-throughput TCR immunosequencing, statistical association of individual TCRs with disease status, and machine learning.

Comment on this clone: This receptor's antigen is unknown. No per-base quality is available; no much larger clone lies one base away.

Study-wide findings and limitations: Most TCR sequences were seen in very few donors, while some public TCRs were found in many individuals. The study gave a list of 150 to 200 TCR beta chains associated with cytomegalovirus. The authors suggested that the approach could potentially be extended to other disease states and immunological phenotypes. In a later analysis, TCRs clustered in the first cohort were found to also tend to co-occur in the 120 or so validation repertoires, with approximately 94% of cluster scores above 0. The classifier was reported to diagnose cytomegalovirus status with high specificity and sensitivity in both the original and validation cohorts. The validation cohort had no HLA typing available for a later analysis, so co-occurrence within that cohort was assessed over all 130 or so repertoires. Three of the identified cytomegalovirus-associated TCR beta chains were confirmed in vitro to be specific for cytomegalovirus antigens.

Library preparation used the immunoSEQ multiplex PCR assay. The study's own analysis went as follows. A statistical classification framework was built for diagnosing cytomegalovirus status from the catalog of TCR beta chain sequences. This is the immuneACCESS table as TCRdb keeps it, with only in-frame sequences that have V and J called. A part of the clones is gone; compared with another copy, unresolved V genes explain less than half, and the rest is unexplained. The V and J calls and the clone size are those of that table, but D and trimming were determined from the DNA. This sample has over 200,000 clones in its table, and about 90% of those were observed once. The leading ten clones occupy just over 3% of the sample. The donors belonged to the validation cohort of about 110 subjects, which was separate from the approximately 700-subject first cohort. After removal of 0 bases from V and 0 bases from J, the junction retains 5 bases not matched to a gene. The CDR3 sequence holds 18 residues, the cysteine and phenylalanine included. The read is trimmed to its CDR3 DNA, 54 bases read in frame from base 1. According to the germline V gene (reference sequence), CDR1 reads PRHDT and CDR2 reads FYEKMQ.

The clonotype comes from a woman aged 25 to 39 in good health and CMV-seronegative. This chain is built from TRBV13 and TRBJ2-6; the central 7 bases match TRBD1. The sample taken for sequencing was PBMCs. The CDR3 sequence is CASSLGGTALSGANVLTF. The DNA sequence reads TGTGCCAGCAGCTTAGGTGGGACAGCCCTCTCTGGGGCCAACGTCCTGACTTTC.